Following are 13 T cell receptor beta chains from one sample sequenced in a study of Tregs in tolerant kidney transplant recipients. The repertoire was sequenced with immunoSEQ multiplex PCR; TCRdb's copy has only in-frame clones and lacks some. The profile shows tens of thousands of clones, 75% to 95% of them singletons. The sample was Tregs from blood, taken before the transplant. All receptors come from a human donor who received a combined kidney and bone marrow transplant.

The gene calls are TRBV5-1 and TRBJ2-3, with TRBD2 as a possible D gene (6 bases). Looked up from germline, CDR1 is SGHRS and CDR2 is YFSETQ. The CDR3 is made up of 13 amino acids. The germline V and J ends were trimmed by 4 bases and 6 bases, with 12 bases remaining between them. CDR3 region: CASSVAGTDTQYF. The CDR3 DNA reads as TGCGCCAGCAGCGTCGCGGGAACGGATACGCAGTATTTT.

The chain couples TRBV10-2 to TRBJ2-5, with TRBD2 identical over 7 bases. The assigned J gene may be wrong: the sequence end matches TRBJ2-7 better. CDR1 is WSHSY, CDR2 SAAADI, per germline. This CDR3 is 13 amino acids long. The CDR3 region has the DNA TGCGCCAGCAGTAGGGACTACTCCTACGAGCAGTACTTC. It encodes CASSRDYSYEQYF.

The rearrangement joins TRBV7-2 to TRBJ2-1; tentatively, D is TRBD2 (6 bases). The CDR3 has 17 residues. Trimming left V 6 bases short and J 6 bases short, with 24 bases between. Germline V gene sequence: CDR1 SGHTA, CDR2 FQGNSA. The CDR3 protein is CASSPSRWAGRPNEQFF. The CDR3 DNA follows: TGTGCCAGCAGTCCGTCGCGCTGGGCGGGACGCCCCAATGAGCAGTTCTTC.

The chain links TRBV28 to TRBJ2-7; maybe TRBD2 (6 bases). The CDR3 covers 14 residues. Germline loops: CDR1 MDHEN, CDR2 SYDVKM. Deletions cut 6 bases from V and 0 bases from J, with 12 bases between. CDR3 in DNA: TGTGCCAGCAGCTCCAGCGGGTACTCCTACGAGCAGTACTTC. It specifies CASSSSGYSYEQYF.

The rearrangement links TRBV6-1 to TRBJ2-7; possible D gene TRBD1, 6 bases. The germline V gene has CDR1 MNHNS and CDR2 SASEGT. The CDR3 spans 11 residues. V dropped 10 bases and J dropped 5 bases, with 12 bases sitting between them. CDR3 protein: CATTGFHEQYF. CDR3 sequence (DNA): TGTGCCACTACAGGGTTCCACGAGCAGTACTTC.

The chain couples TRBV11-2 to TRBJ2-2, with 7 positions matching TRBD1. V was pared by 5 bases and J by 6 bases, with 3 bases of the junction left unmatched. The CDR3 runs to 13 residues. In germline, CDR1 is SGHAT, CDR2 FQNNGV. CDR3 coding DNA: TGTGCCAGCAGCGTGCAGGGGGCCGGGGAGCTGTTTTTT. Its translation: CASSVQGAGELFF.

The chain has TRBV18 and TRBJ1-1, with no clear D. Trimming shortened V by 4 bases and J by 11 bases, and 14 bases separated the two germline ends. This CDR3 has 12 amino acids. Germline V lookup: CDR1 KGHSH, CDR2 LQKENI. CDR3 loop: CASSQGKGLAFF. The CDR3 coding sequence is TGTGCCAGCTCACAGGGTAAAGGACTGGCTTTCTTT.

This clone was observed a few times. The chain links TRBV5-3 to TRBJ2-1, with a weak D call TRBD2 (5 bases). TRBV5-3 is classed as an ORF, of uncertain function. The V end was cut by 4 bases, the J end by 7 bases, with 12 bases between. This CDR3 is 13 amino acids long. The CDR3 bases are TGTGCCAGAAGCCCCTATGGGGAGAATGAGCAGTTCTTC. Residues: CARSPYGENEQFF.

The chain uses TRBV27 and TRBJ2-5; a weak D match, TRBD2 (5 bases). The last part of the DNA fits TRBJ2-7 better; the J call may be wrong. CDR3 size: 13 residues. CDR1 is MNHEY and CDR2 is SMNVEV in the germline V gene (reference sequence). CDR3 DNA sequence: TGTGCCAGCAGATCACTACGGGGCTACGAGCAGTACTTC. It encodes CASRSLRGYEQYF.

This chain joins TRBV28 and TRBJ2-7; D may be TRBD1 (6 bases). CDR3 size: 14 residues. Per the germline V gene, CDR1 is MDHEN and CDR2 is SYDVKM. Trimming shortened V by 9 bases and J by 2 bases, and 17 bases separated the two germline ends. The CDR3 spells CASGQPRPPYEQYF. Written as DNA, the CDR3 is TGTGCCAGTGGACAGCCCAGGCCCCCCTACGAGCAGTACTTC.

With respect to this clone: Other nucleotide sequences in the sample specify the same CDR3. The rearrangement joins TRBV5-1 to TRBJ1-2; D remains unclear. Trimming removed 0 bases from V and 2 bases from J, with 2 bases in between. The CDR3 covers 12 residues. Germline V gene data show CDR1 as SGHRS and CDR2 as YFSETQ. Here the CDR3 DNA reads TGCGCCAGCAGCTTGGACAACTATGGCTACACCTTC. Its protein product is CASSLDNYGYTF.

The chain couples TRBV29-1 to TRBJ1-2; D gene uncertain. In germline, CDR1 is SQVTM, CDR2 ANQGSEA. Trimming took off 6 bases at V and 2 bases at J, with 19 bases between the two ends. The CDR3 contains 15 residues. CDR3 region: CSVSNASRSNYGYTF. In DNA, the CDR3 is TGCAGCGTCTCGAACGCCAGCCGCTCAAACTATGGCTACACCTTC.

V is TRBV7-6 and J is TRBJ2-7, with TRBD1 matching over 10 bases. Germline CDR1 is SGHVS and CDR2 is FNYEAQ. The CDR3 covers 15 residues. V lost 5 bases and J lost 4; bases outside the gene matches: 8. This chain's CDR3 is CASSKRDRGGYEQYF. The CDR3 DNA is TGTGCCAGCAGCAAACGGGACAGGGGAGGATACGAGCAGTACTTC.